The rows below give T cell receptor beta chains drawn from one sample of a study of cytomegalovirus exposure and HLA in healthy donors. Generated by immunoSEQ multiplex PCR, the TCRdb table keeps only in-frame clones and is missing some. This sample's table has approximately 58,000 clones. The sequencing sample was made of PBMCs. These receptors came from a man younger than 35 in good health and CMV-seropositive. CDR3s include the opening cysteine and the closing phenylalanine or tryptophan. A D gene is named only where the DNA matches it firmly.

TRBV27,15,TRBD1,CASRVTGGANYGYTF
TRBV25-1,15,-,CASSEVIGGNTEAFF
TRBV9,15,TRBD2,CASSVGLAGESEQFF
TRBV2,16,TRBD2,CASSEGLAGPSYEQYF
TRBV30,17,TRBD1,CAWRYPTGGVGTDTQYF
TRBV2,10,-,CARGGDGQFF
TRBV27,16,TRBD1,CASLSRRDRGSYGYTF
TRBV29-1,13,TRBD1,CSASGQASYEQYF
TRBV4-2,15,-,CASSTLQGSQETQYF
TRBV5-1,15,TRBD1,CASNRGTGEIDTQYF
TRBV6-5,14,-,CASSSEQGNQPQHF
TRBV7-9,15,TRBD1,CASSLGGTGGETQYF
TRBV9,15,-,CASSVMWGPEGEQYF
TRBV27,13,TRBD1,CASSFPGTDGKFF
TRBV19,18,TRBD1,CASSIILYRTGTPYGYTF
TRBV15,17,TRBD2,CATSRGSASGRADTQYF
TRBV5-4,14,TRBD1,CASSLVGQGSEQYF
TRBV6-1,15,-,CASSIQGGLGQPQHF
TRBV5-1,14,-,CASSLWAFPDTQYF
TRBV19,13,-,CASKTFPNYGYTF